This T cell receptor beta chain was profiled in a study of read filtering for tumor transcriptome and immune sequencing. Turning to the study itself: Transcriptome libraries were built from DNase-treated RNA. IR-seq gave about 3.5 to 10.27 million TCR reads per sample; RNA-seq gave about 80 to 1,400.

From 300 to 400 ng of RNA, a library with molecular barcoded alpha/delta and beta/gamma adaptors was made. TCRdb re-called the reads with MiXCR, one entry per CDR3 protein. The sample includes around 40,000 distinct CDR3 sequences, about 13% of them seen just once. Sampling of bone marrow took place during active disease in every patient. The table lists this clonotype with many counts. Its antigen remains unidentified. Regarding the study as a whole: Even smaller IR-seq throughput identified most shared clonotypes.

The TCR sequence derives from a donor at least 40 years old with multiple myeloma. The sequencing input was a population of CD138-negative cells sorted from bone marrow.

The CDR3 loop reads CASTPRGQGKKETQYF. CDR3 nucleotides: TGTGCCAGCACCCCGCGAGGACAGGGGAAAAAAGAGACCCAGTACTTC. The chain carries TRBV21-1 and TRBJ2-5; the D call of TRBD1 is as the table states it, not checked on the DNA. TRBV21-1 is shown as a pseudogene. This CDR3 has 16 residues.